The 16 T cell receptor beta chains listed next were all sequenced from one sample in a study of PD-L1 blockade in urothelial cancer. Time point noted: pretreatment peripheral blood. Produced via immunoSEQ multiplex PCR; TCRdb's table is partial and in-frame only. Of about 56,000 clones in the sample, roughly 87% were seen once. This specimen consisted of PBMCs, obtained around atezolizumab (anti-PD-L1) treatment. These receptors all come from a man aged 65 to 85 with urothelial cancer.

The CDR3, as DNA: TGCAGCGTGGCCCCTAGCGGGATATTTGAGCAGTTCTTC. Amino acids: CSVAPSGIFEQFF. The chain has TRBV29-1 and TRBJ2-1, with 9 bases that match TRBD2. Trimming took 6 bases from V and 9 from J; bases not matched to a gene: 9. This CDR3 spans 13 amino acids. In germline, CDR1 is SQVTM, CDR2 ANQGSEA.

This chain links TRBV19 with TRBJ1-5; TRBD1 matches at 11 bases. V dropped 8 bases and J dropped 2; count of bases not matched to a gene: 14. Germline loops: CDR1 LNHDA, CDR2 SQIVND (reference sequence). This CDR3 comprises 18 residues. The DNA of the CDR3 is TGTGCCAGTGGCCGGGGGGACAGGGGGTCGGGTGGCAATCAGCCCCAGCATTTT. Residues: CASGRGDRGSGGNQPQHF. The entire variable domain, with the rest obtained from reference TRBV19 and TRBJ1-5, is as follows: DGGITQSPKYLFRKEGQNVTLSCEQNLNHDAMYWYRQDPGQGLRLIYYSQIVNDFQKGDIAEGYSVSREKKESFPLTVTSAQKNPTAFYLCASGRGDRGSGGNQPQHFGDGTRLSIL.

The chain links TRBV15 to TRBJ2-1; 8 nucleotides align to TRBD2. Germline-derived CDR1 and CDR2 are LNHNV and YYDKDF (reference sequence). The CDR3 sequence is 14 residues long. Trimming cost V 2 bases and J 9 bases; bases outside gene matches: 6. CDR3 in amino acids: CATSRLGRESEQFF. The DNA for the CDR3 is TGTGCCACCAGCAGACTCGGGAGGGAGTCTGAGCAGTTCTTC.

The chain couples TRBV23-1 to TRBJ2-3; 7 bases agree with TRBD1. TRBV23-1 is sorted into the ORF group, with uncertain function. J gave up 4 bases and V 1 base, and 11 bases lay outside the gene matches. The CDR3 is 17 residues long. CDR3: CASSQLSRGRRSDTQYF. Here the CDR3 DNA reads TGCGCCAGCAGTCAATTATCAAGGGGGCGGAGGTCAGATACGCAGTATTTT.

The chain employs TRBV9 and TRBJ1-3, with D hard to call. From germline, CDR1 is SGDLS and CDR2 YYNGEE. This CDR3 contains 14 residues. The V end was cut by 1 base, the J end by 6 bases, with 11 bases between. CDR3 in DNA: TGTGCCAGCAGCGTAATCGGGAGCGCAAACACCATATATTTT. It specifies CASSVIGSANTIYF.

This clone was counted between two and nine times. The chain carries TRBV2 and TRBJ1-4, with D possibly matching TRBD1 (6 bases). The V gene's germline CDR1 is SNHLY and CDR2 FYNNEI. This CDR3 is built from 14 residues. V gave up 4 bases and J gave up 6 bases, with 12 bases separating them. The CDR3 reads CASSGTVTYEKLFF. CDR3 DNA: TGTGCCAGCAGTGGGACAGTCACCTATGAAAAACTGTTTTTT.

The chain is built from TRBV7-9 and TRBJ2-3; 13 bases are shared with TRBD2. There are 16 residues in the CDR3. Germline CDR1 SEHNR, CDR2 FQNEAQ (reference sequence). V trimming: 4 bases; J trimming: 5 bases; junction bases outside the gene matches: 6. The CDR3 nucleotides are TGTGCCAGCAGCTCTGGACTAGCGGGAGAGGTAGATACGCAGTATTTT. This translates into CASSSGLAGEVDTQYF.

This clone was counted a single time. The V call is TRBV7-2, the J call TRBJ1-2; D not resolved. CDR1 and CDR2 from the germline V gene are SGHTA and FQGNSA. V lost 2 bases, J lost 8 bases, and 15 bases lay in between. CDR3 length: 14 amino acids. The chain's CDR3 is CASSLSPTEGGYTF. The CDR3 nucleotides are TGTGCCAGCAGCTTATCACCGACGGAGGGAGGCTACACCTTC.

V is TRBV28 and J is TRBJ2-7, with 10 positions matching TRBD1. CDR1 MDHEN and CDR2 SYDVKM come from the germline V gene. This CDR3 region has 15 residues. Losses at the gene ends were 6 bases for V and 3 bases for J; bases not matched to a gene: 8. The CDR3: CASRRDRGQGYEQYF. CDR3 coding DNA: TGTGCCAGCAGACGCGACAGGGGGCAAGGCTACGAGCAGTACTTC. Looking up the rest from reference TRBV28 and TRBJ2-7 gives the full variable domain: DVKVTQSSRYLVKRTGEKVFLECVQDMDHENMFWYRQDPGLGLRLIYFSYDVKMKEKGDIPEGYSVSREKKERFSLILESASTNQTSMYLCASRRDRGQGYEQYFGPGTRLTVT.

About this clone: The junction differs from germline at one of its ends, possibly a read error. This sequence joins TRBV2 and TRBJ2-3, with D unresolved. The CDR3 length is 15 residues. Germline loops: CDR1 SNHLY, CDR2 FYNNEI. CDR3 amino acids: CASSEGQANTYTQYF. In DNA form, the CDR3 reads TGTGCCAGCAGTGAAGGGCAGGCAAACACATATACGCAGTATTTT.

The gene calls are TRBV21-1 and TRBJ2-7; TRBD2 reflects the table's D call only, with no check against the DNA. TRBV21-1 is a known pseudogene. CDR3 length: 20 residues. CDR3 protein: CASSKALTGQLYSGRDEQYF. The CDR3 DNA sequence: TGTGCCAGCAGCAAAGCGCTAACGGGACAATTATATAGCGGGAGGGACGAGCAGTACTTC.

The rearrangement links TRBV5-6 to TRBJ2-3; 14 bases match TRBD2. Germline trimming cut 5 bases from V and 14 bases from J; bases unmatched to any gene: 22. The CDR3 runs 18 residues. CDR1 is SGHDT, CDR2 YYEEEE, per germline. This chain's CDR3 is CASRSSTGTSGRRRYAYF. CDR3 coding DNA: TGTGCCAGCAGATCTTCTACCGGGACTAGCGGGAGACGCAGATACGCGTATTTT.

CDR3 nucleotide sequence: TGTGCCAGCTCACCGGAGGGCCGCCGGTTCTCTGGAAACACCATATATTTT. Its protein product is CASSPEGRRFSGNTIYF. The chain uses TRBV18 and TRBJ1-3; D is ambiguous. Trimming shortened V by 3 bases and J by 0 bases, and 15 bases separated the two germline ends. The CDR3 extends over 17 amino acids. Germline CDR1 is KGHSH and CDR2 is LQKENI.

The chain joins TRBV28 to TRBJ2-2; D might be TRBD2 (5 bases). Germline assignment: CDR1 MDHEN and CDR2 SYDVKM. The CDR3 is 14 residues long. V was cut by 7 bases and J by 2 bases, with 11 bases left in between. The CDR3 DNA follows: TGTGCCAGCAAAAAGGACTCAAACACCGGGGAGCTGTTTTTT. Encoded protein: CASKKDSNTGELFF. Based on the CDR3 plus reference TRBV28 and TRBJ2-2, the full variable domain is DVKVTQSSRYLVKRTGEKVFLECVQDMDHENMFWYRQDPGLGLRLIYFSYDVKMKEKGDIPEGYSVSREKKERFSLILESASTNQTSMYLCASKKDSNTGELFFGEGSRLTVL.

This clone was seen only once. The chain has TRBV7-8 and TRBJ2-1; a possible D gene is TRBD1 (6 bases). There are 12 residues in the CDR3. V lost 4 bases and J lost 9, with 10 bases in between. Germline-derived CDR1 and CDR2 are SGHVS and FQNEAQ. This CDR3 is CASSSGVSEQFF. CDR3 in DNA: TGTGCCAGCAGCTCAGGGGTGTCTGAGCAGTTCTTC.

The chain combines TRBV5-1 with TRBJ2-3, with no clear D. Between the trimmed V and J ends, which lost 1 base and 2 bases, there was a span of 5 bases. Germline values: CDR1 SGHRS, CDR2 YFSETQ. This CDR3 contains 13 residues. The CDR3 spells CASSLYYTDTQYF. CDR3 DNA: TGCGCCAGCAGCTTGTACTACACAGATACGCAGTATTTT. Full variable domain (missing parts from reference TRBV5-1 and TRBJ2-3): KAGVTQTPRYLIKTRGQQVTLSCSPISGHRSVSWYQQTPGQGLQFLFEYFSETQRNKGNFPGRFSGRQFSNSRSEMNVSTLELGDSALYLCASSLYYTDTQYFGPGTRLTVL.